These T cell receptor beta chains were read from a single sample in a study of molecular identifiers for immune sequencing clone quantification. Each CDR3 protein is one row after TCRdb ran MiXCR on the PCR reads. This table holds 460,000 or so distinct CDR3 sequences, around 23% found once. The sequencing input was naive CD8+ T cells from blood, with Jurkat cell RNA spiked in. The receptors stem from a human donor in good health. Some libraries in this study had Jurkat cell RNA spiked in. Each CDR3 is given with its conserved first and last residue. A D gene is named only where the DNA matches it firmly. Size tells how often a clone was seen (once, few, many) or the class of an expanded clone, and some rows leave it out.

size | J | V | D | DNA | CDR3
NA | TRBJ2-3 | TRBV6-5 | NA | TGTGCCAGCAGTTGGCTAACGGGGGGCCCCGGGGATACGCAGTATTTT | CASSWLTGGPGDTQYF
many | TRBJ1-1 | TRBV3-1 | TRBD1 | TGTGCCAGCAGCCCCGACAGGGCCACTGAAGCTTTCTTT | CASSPDRATEAFF
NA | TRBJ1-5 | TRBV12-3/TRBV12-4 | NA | TGTGCCAGCAGTTTAGGGGGGGATAGCAATCAGCCCCAGCATTTT | CASSLGGDSNQPQHF
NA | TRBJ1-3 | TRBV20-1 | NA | TGCAGTGCACGGGGACTACTCTCTGGAAACACCATATATTTT | CSARGLLSGNTIYF
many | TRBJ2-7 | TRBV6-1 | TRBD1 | TGTGCCAGCAGAGACCGGGACAGTCTGTTCGAGCAGTACTTC | CASRDRDSLFEQYF
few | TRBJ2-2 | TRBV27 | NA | TGTGCCAGCAGGGTTGGGGATACTAACCCGAACACCGGGGAGCTGTTTTTT | CASRVGDTNPNTGELFF
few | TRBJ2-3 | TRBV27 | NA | TGTGCCAGCAGTTTAAGAGGTGGGGCCAGGGCTGTTTCGGATACGCAGTATTTT | CASSLRGGARAVSDTQYF
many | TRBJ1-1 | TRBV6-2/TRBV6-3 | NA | TGTGCCAGCAGTTACGCCGACCACATGAACACTGAAGCTTTCTTT | CASSYADHMNTEAFF
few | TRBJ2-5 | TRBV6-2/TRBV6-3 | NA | TGTGCCAGCAGGACTGGGGGGGCCGGCGAGACCCAGTACTTC | CASRTGGAGETQYF
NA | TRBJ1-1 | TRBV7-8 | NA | TGTGCCAGCAGCCGGGGGGGGGAGGGCACTGAAGCTTTCTTT | CASSRGGEGTEAFF
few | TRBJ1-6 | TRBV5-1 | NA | TGCGCCAGCAGCCCCTCGACACGAACGTTGGTTTCACCCCTCCACTTT | CASSPSTRTLVSPLHF
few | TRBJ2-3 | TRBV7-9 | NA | TGTGCCAGCAGCTTAGGGGGCGGCTTGGACACAGATACGCAGTATTTT | CASSLGGGLDTDTQYF
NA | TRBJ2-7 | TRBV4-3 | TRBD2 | TGCGCCAGCAGCCAAGAGCGAGCGGGAGGGTTCGAGCAGTACTTC | CASSQERAGGFEQYF
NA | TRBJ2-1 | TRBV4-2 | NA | TGTGCCAGCAGCCGGACGGAAAGCTCCTACAGTGAGCAGTTCTTC | CASSRTESSYSEQFF
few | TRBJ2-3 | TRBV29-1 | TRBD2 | TGCAGCGTTCCCCCTAGCGGGGGGGCCGGCACAGATACGCAGTATTTT | CSVPPSGGAGTDTQYF
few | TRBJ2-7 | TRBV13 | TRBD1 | TGTGCCAGCAGCTTTGGACAGGGGGTCCTCGAGCAGTACTTC | CASSFGQGVLEQYF
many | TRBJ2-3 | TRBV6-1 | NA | TGTGCCAGCAGTGGGGGACGGCACACAGATACGCAGTATTTT | CASSGGRHTDTQYF
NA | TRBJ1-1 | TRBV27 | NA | TGTGCCAGCAGTTTATCGGGAGGCTTTGAAGCTTTCTTT | CASSLSGGFEAFF
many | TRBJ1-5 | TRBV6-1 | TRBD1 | TGTGCCAGCAGTGAAGGACAGGGCGGCAATCAGCCCCAGCATTTT | CASSEGQGGNQPQHF
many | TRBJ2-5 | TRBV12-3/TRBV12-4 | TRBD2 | TGTGCCAGCAGTCTGAGATTGCTAGCGGGGGTAGAGACCCAGTACTTC | CASSLRLLAGVETQYF
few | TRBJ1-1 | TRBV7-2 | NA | TGTGCCAGCAGCCATACTCCCGGGACACCCTTGAACACTGAAGCTTTCTTT | CASSHTPGTPLNTEAFF
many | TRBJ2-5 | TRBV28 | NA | TGTGCCAGCAGTAACCAGGGGTCCCAAGAGACCCAGTACTTC | CASSNQGSQETQYF
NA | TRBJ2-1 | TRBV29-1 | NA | TGCAGCGTTGAAGATCGGCCGGGAAGAGACAATGAGCAGTTCTTC | CSVEDRPGRDNEQFF
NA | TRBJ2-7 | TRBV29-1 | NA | TGCAGCGTTTACCAGTTGTACGAGCAGTACTTC | CSVYQLYEQYF
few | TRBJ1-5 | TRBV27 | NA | TGTGCCAGCAGTTTATCGGGGTTTGATCAGCCCCAGCATTTT | CASSLSGFDQPQHF
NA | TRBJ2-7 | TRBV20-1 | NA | TGCAGTGCTAGAACCCGGGGGAGCTACGAGCAGTACTTC | CSARTRGSYEQYF